The next 9 T cell receptor beta chains were all read from a single sample in a study of T cell responses to AZD1222 COVID-19 vaccine. The table came from immunoSEQ multiplex PCR; TCRdb's copy has only in-frame clones and leaves some out. The sample includes 150,000 to 250,000 clones, about 89% of them seen just once. Here the sequenced sample was peripheral blood, taken 28 days after the second AZD1222 dose. These receptors were collected from an adult who received the AZD1222 COVID-19 vaccine.

The chain has TRBV28 and TRBJ1-5; D is unclear. The length of the CDR3 is 13 residues. From germline, CDR1 is MDHEN and CDR2 SYDVKM. V was clipped by 3 bases and J by 4 bases, with 7 bases between them. The CDR3 DNA follows: TGTGCCAGCAGTTTCGACGGGAATCAGCCCCAGCATTTT. Its protein is CASSFDGNQPQHF.

The CDR3 DNA sequence: TGTGCCAGCAGCTTGACTGCCCCTGGGGCCAACGTCCTGACTTTC. Translation: CASSLTAPGANVLTF. V usage is TRBV7-8 and J usage is TRBJ2-6; D call uncertain. The germline V gene encodes CDR1 SGHVS and CDR2 FQNEAQ. The CDR3 sequence is 15 residues long. Trimming cost V 3 bases and J 2 bases, with 8 bases left between them.

The V and J genes are TRBV18 and TRBJ1-6; D is ambiguous. Germline V gene sequence: CDR1 KGHSH, CDR2 LQKENI. This CDR3 contains 13 residues. Trimming removed 4 bases at V and 8 bases at J, with 9 bases between. CDR3 coding DNA: TGTGCCAGCTCACGCCAGGAATATTCACCCCTCCACTTT. Residues: CASSRQEYSPLHF.

The chain uses TRBV21-1 and TRBJ2-4; the table assigns TRBD1, which was not confirmed against the DNA. TRBV21-1 is a pseudogene segment. There are 15 residues in the CDR3. The DNA of the CDR3 is TGTGCCAGCAGCAAACAACGCAGAGCCAAAAACATTCAGTACTTC. The encoded protein is CASSKQRRAKNIQYF.

The V gene is TRBV24-1, the J gene TRBJ2-2, with a possible D match to TRBD1 (6 bases). This CDR3 has 13 residues. The V gene's germline CDR1 is KGHDR and CDR2 SFDVKD. The V gene lost 5 bases and the J gene lost 6 bases, with 9 bases spanning the gap. The CDR3 DNA reads as TGTGCCACCAGTGCCACAGGGCCCGGGGAGCTGTTTTTT. Translating gives CATSATGPGELFF.

V and J are TRBV30 and TRBJ2-3, with D maybe TRBD1 (5 bases). The CDR3 runs 19 residues. From germline, CDR1 is GTSNPN and CDR2 SVGIG (reference sequence). Trimming took 5 bases from V and 1 from J, leaving 28 bases between them. For the CDR3, the DNA is TGTGCCTGGTCCCCGTCCAGGTGGGGCGCGTTTCGGGGCACAGATACGCAGTATTTT. Protein sequence: CAWSPSRWGAFRGTDTQYF.

The rearrangement uses TRBV5-1 and TRBJ2-3; D not resolved. Germline values: CDR1 SGHRS, CDR2 YFSETQ. V lost 4 bases to trimming and J lost 6 bases, with 12 bases between them. The CDR3 is made up of 13 amino acids. The CDR3 region has the DNA TGCGCCAGCAGCCCCGCGAGTCTTGATACGCAGTATTTT. It yields the protein CASSPASLDTQYF.

V is TRBV7-9 and J is TRBJ1-1; TRBD1 aligns across 10 bases. This CDR3 region has 15 residues. V dropped 6 bases and J dropped 4; count of bases not matched to a gene: 8. Germline-derived CDR1 and CDR2 are SEHNR and FQNEAQ (reference sequence). CDR3 residues: CASRPRQGAGTEAFF. CDR3 coding DNA: TGTGCCAGCAGACCACGACAGGGGGCGGGCACTGAAGCTTTCTTT.

This chain links TRBV28 with TRBJ1-5, with 9 nucleotides matching TRBD1. J gave up 2 bases and V 1 base, and 9 bases lay outside the gene matches. CDR3 length: 18 residues. Germline V CDR1 and CDR2: MDHEN, SYDVKM. In DNA, the CDR3 is TGTGCCAGCAGTTTATTCGGGACAGGGAAAGAAGGCAATCAGCCCCAGCATTTT. It translates to CASSLFGTGKEGNQPQHF.